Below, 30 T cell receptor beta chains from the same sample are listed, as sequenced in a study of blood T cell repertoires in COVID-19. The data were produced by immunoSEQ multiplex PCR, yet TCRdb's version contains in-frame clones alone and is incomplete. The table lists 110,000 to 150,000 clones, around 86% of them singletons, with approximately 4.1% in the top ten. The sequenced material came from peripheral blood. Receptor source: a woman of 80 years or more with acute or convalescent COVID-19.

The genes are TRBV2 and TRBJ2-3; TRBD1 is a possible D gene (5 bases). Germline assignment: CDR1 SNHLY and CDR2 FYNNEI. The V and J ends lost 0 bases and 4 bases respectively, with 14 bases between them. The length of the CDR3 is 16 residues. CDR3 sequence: CASSEAWGRLPDTQYF. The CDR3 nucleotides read TGTGCCAGCAGTGAAGCGTGGGGCAGGCTCCCAGATACGCAGTATTTT. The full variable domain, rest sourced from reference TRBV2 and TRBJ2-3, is EPEVTQTPSHQVTQMGQEVILRCVPISNHLYFYWYRQILGQKVEFLVSFYNNEISEKSEIFDDQFSVERPDGSNFTLKIRSTKLEDSAMYFCASSEAWGRLPDTQYFGPGTRLTVL.

In DNA form, the CDR3 reads TGTGCCAGCGAGACACTCCCGGACAATGAGCAGTTCTTC. Its protein is CASETLPDNEQFF. The chain carries TRBV7-9 and TRBJ2-1; D remains unclear. This CDR3 has 13 amino acids. Germline values: CDR1 SEHNR, CDR2 FQNEAQ (reference sequence). Between the trimmed V and J ends, which lost 8 bases and 5 bases, there was a span of 13 bases.

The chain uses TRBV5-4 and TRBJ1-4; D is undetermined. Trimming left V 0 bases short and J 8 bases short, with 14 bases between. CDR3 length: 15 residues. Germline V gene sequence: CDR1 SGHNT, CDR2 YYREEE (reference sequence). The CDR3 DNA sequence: TGTGCCAGCAGCTTGGGAGGGAGAGTGGGGGAAAAACTGTTTTTT. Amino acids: CASSLGGRVGEKLFF.

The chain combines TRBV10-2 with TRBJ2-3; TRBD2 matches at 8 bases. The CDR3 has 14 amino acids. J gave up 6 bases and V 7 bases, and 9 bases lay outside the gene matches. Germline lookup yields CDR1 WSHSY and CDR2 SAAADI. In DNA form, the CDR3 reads TGCGCCAGCAAACGACTAGCGAAGCAGGATACGCAGTATTTT. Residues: CASKRLAKQDTQYF.

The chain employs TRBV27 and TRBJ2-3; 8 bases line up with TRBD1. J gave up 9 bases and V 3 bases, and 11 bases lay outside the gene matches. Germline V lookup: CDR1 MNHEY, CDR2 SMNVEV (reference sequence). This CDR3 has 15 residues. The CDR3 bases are TGTGCCAGCAGTTTGTGGGCAGGGGGCTCGGAGACGCAGTATTTT. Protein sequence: CASSLWAGGSETQYF.

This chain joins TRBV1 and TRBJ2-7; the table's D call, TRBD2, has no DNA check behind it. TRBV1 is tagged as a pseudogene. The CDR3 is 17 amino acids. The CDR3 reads CTSSPTSVGGGRDEQYF. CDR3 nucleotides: TGCACCAGCAGCCCGACTTCGGTGGGCGGGGGTAGGGACGAGCAGTACTTC.

Here the CDR3 DNA reads TGTGCCAGCTTGGGACAGGACCAAGAGACCCAGTACTTC. The encoded protein is CASLGQDQETQYF. The chain recombines TRBV6-6 with TRBJ2-5; TRBD1 aligns across 8 bases. The V segment lost 8 bases and the J segment 0 bases; nucleotides outside the gene matches: 2. Germline CDR1 is MNHNY and CDR2 is SVGAGI (reference sequence). There are 13 residues in the CDR3.

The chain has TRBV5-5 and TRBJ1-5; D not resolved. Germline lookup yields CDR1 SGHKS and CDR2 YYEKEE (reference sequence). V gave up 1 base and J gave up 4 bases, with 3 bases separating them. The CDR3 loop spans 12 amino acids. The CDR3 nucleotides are TGTGCCAGCAGCTTGCCGAATCAGCCCCAGCATTTT. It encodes CASSLPNQPQHF.

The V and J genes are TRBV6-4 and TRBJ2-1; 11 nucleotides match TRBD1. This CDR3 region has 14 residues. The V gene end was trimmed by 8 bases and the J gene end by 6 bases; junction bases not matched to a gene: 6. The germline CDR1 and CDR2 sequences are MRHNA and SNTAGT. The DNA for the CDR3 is TGTGCCAGCTCCCCGGGACAGGGGGTCAATGAGCAGTTCTTC. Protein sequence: CASSPGQGVNEQFF.

CDR3 protein: CASSLSGQNTDTQYF. Written as DNA, the CDR3 is TGTGCCAGCAGCCTGTCGGGACAGAACACAGATACGCAGTATTTT. The chain links TRBV7-8 to TRBJ2-3, with 7 bases identical to TRBD1. Looked up from germline, CDR1 is SGHVS and CDR2 is FQNEAQ. The ends lost 5 bases at V and 2 bases at J; junction bases unmatched: 7. The CDR3 is 15 residues long.

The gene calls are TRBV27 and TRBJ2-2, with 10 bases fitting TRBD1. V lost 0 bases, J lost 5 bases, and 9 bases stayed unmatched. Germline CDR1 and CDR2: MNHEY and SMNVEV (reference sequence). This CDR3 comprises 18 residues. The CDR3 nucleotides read TGTGCCAGCAGTTTATCGACTACAGGGACAGGGGTTACCGGGGAGCTGTTTTTT. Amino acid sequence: CASSLSTTGTGVTGELFF.

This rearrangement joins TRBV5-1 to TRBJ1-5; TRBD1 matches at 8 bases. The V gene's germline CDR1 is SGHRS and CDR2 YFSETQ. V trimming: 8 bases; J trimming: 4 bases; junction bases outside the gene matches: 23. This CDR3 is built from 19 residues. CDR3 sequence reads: CASSRTGSGWGVTNQPQHF. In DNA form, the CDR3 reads TGCGCCAGTTCACGGACAGGGAGCGGGTGGGGGGTGACAAATCAGCCCCAGCATTTT.

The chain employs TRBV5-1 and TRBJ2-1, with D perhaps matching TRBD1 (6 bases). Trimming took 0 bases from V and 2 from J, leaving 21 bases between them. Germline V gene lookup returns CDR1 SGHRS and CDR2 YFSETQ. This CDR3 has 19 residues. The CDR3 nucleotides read TGCGCCAGCAGCTTGGGGTGGGACATAGACCCTATGGCCTACAATGAGCAGTTCTTC. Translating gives CASSLGWDIDPMAYNEQFF.

As DNA, the CDR3 is TGTGCCAGTAGCCGCCTTAGCGGAGGGATCCTAAGCTCCTACAATGAGCAGTTCTTC. This codes for CASSRLSGGILSSYNEQFF. V usage is TRBV19 and J usage is TRBJ2-1; D might be TRBD2 (6 bases). The CDR3 runs 19 residues. The V end lost 6 bases, the J end lost 0 bases, and 24 bases lay between the germline ends. Germline CDR1 and CDR2: LNHDA and SQIVND (reference sequence).

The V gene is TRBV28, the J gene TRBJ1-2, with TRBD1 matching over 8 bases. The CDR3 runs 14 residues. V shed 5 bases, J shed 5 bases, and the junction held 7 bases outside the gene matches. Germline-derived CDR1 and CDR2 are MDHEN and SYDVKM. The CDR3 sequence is CASSGDRLLYGYTF. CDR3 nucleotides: TGTGCCAGCAGTGGGGACAGGTTGCTATATGGCTACACCTTC.

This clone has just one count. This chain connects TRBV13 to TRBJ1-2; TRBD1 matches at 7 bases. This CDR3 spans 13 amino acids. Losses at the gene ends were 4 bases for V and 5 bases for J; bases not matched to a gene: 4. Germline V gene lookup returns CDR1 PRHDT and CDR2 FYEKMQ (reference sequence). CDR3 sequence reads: CASSWDRTYGYTF. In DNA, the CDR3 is TGTGCCAGCAGCTGGGACAGAACTTATGGCTACACCTTC.

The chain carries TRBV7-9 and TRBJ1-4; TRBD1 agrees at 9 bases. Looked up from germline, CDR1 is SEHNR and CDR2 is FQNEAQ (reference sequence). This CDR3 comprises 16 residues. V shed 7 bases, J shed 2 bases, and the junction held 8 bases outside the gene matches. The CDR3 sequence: CASTRQGDMTNEKLFF. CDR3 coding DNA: TGTGCCAGCACCCGACAGGGGGATATGACTAATGAAAAACTGTTTTTT.

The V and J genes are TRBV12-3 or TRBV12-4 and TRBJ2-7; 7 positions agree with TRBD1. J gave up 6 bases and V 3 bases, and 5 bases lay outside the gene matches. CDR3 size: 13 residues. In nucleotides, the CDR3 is TGTGCCAGCAGTTTGAACAGGGGCCGCGAGCAGTACTTC. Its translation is CASSLNRGREQYF.

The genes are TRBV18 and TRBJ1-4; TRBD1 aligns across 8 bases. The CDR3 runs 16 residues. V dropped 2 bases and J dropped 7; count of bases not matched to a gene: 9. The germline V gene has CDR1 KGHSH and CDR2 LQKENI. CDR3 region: CASSPGQGRRGEKLFF. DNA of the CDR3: TGTGCCAGCTCACCAGGACAGGGAAGACGCGGTGAAAAACTGTTTTTT.

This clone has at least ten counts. DNA of the CDR3: TGTGCCAGCAGCCAATCGGGGTTCTATGGCTACACCTTC. Translation gives CASSQSGFYGYTF. The gene calls are TRBV11-2 and TRBJ1-2, with D unresolved. V was clipped by 5 bases and J by 4 bases, with 11 bases between them. This CDR3 contains 13 residues. Germline CDR1 SGHAT, CDR2 FQNNGV.

CDR3 in DNA: TGTGCCAGCAGCTACGTTGAGAGTACGCAGTATTTT. It encodes CASSYVESTQYF. The chain employs TRBV3-1 (or the pseudogene TRBV3-2) and TRBJ2-3; D is undetermined. The CDR3 is 12 amino acids. Germline lookup yields CDR1 LGHDT and CDR2 YNNKEL (reference sequence). The V end lost 5 bases, the J end lost 8 bases, and 11 bases lay between the germline ends.

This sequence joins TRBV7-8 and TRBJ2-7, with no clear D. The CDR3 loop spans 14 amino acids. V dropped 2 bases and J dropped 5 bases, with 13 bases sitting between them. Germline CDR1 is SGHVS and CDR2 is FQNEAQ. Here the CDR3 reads CASSLIAGPNEQYF. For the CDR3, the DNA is TGTGCCAGCAGCTTAATAGCTGGTCCAAACGAGCAGTACTTC.

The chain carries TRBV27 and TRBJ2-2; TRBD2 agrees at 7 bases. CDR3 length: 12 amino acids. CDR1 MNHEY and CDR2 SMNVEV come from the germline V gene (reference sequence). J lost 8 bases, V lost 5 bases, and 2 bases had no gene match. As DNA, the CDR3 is TGTGCCAGCAGTAGACTAGCTGGGGAGCTGTTTTTT. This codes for CASSRLAGELFF.

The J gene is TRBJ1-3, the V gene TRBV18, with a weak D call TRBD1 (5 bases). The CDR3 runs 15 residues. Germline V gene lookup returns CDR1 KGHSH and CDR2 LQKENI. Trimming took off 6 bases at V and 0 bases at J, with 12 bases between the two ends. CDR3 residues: CASSRGMSSGNTIYF. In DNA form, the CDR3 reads TGTGCCAGCTCTCGGGGGATGAGCTCTGGAAACACCATATATTTT.

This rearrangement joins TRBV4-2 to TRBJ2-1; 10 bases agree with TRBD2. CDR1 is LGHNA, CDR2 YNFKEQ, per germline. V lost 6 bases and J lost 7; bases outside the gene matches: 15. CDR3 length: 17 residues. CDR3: CASRTAVLAGASNEQFF. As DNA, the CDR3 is TGTGCCAGCAGAACTGCCGTTCTAGCGGGAGCATCGAATGAGCAGTTCTTC.

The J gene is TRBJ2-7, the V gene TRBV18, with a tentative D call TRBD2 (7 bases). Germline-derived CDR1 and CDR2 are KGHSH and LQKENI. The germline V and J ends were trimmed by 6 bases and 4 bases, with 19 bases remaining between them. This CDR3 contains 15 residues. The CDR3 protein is CASSNRAGVGYEQYF. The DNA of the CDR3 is TGTGCCAGCTCGAACAGGGCGGGAGTGGGGTACGAGCAGTACTTC.

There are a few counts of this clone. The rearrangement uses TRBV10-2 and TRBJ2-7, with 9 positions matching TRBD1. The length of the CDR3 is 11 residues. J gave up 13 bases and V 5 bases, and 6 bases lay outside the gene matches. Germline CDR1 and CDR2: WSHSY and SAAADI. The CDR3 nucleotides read TGCGCCAGCAGTAGCCGGGACAGGGCCTACTTC. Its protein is CASSSRDRAYF.

For the CDR3, the DNA is TGCGCCAGCACCCGCTTAGGGGACAGCTCCTACAATGAGCAGTTCTTC. Amino acids: CASTRLGDSSYNEQFF. The gene calls are TRBV5-1 and TRBJ2-1, with 7 bases aligning to TRBD1. J gave up 0 bases and V 6 bases, and 9 bases lay outside the gene matches. Germline assignment: CDR1 SGHRS and CDR2 YFSETQ. This CDR3 is 16 amino acids long.

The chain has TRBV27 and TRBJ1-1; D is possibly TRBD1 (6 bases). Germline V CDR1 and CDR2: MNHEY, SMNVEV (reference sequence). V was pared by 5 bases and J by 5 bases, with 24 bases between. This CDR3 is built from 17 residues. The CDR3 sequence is CASSPIRFAGASTEAFF. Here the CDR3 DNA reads TGTGCCAGCAGTCCCATCCGCTTCGCGGGGGCGAGTACTGAAGCTTTCTTT.

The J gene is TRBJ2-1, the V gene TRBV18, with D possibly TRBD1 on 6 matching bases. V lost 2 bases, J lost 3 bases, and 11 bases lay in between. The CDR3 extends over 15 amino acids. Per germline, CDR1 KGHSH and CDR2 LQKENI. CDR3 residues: CASSPNTGSYNEQFF. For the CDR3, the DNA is TGTGCCAGCTCACCAAACACAGGGAGCTACAATGAGCAGTTCTTC.